These 20 T cell receptor beta chains originate from one sample sequenced in a study of preoperative IRX-2 immunotherapy in early breast cancer. Treatment meaning: preoperative locoregional IRX-2 cytokine immunotherapy. The repertoire was sequenced with immunoSEQ multiplex PCR; TCRdb's copy has only in-frame clones and lacks some. The table includes 3,000 to 3,500 clones, 71% detected once. The sequencing used tumor tissue, collected after IRX-2 immunotherapy. These receptors came from a human donor with breast cancer.

The chain joins TRBV5-1 to TRBJ1-2; D unresolved. Deletions cut 6 bases from V and 3 bases from J, with 15 bases between. This CDR3 is 14 amino acids long. CDR1 SGHRS and CDR2 YFSETQ come from the germline V gene. The CDR3 sequence: CASMAGSGHYGYTF. CDR3 nucleotide sequence: TGCGCCAGCATGGCGGGAAGCGGGCACTATGGCTACACCTTC. Full variable domain (missing parts from reference TRBV5-1 and TRBJ1-2): KAGVTQTPRYLIKTRGQQVTLSCSPISGHRSVSWYQQTPGQGLQFLFEYFSETQRNKGNFPGRFSGRQFSNSRSEMNVSTLELGDSALYLCASMAGSGHYGYTFGSGTRLTVV.

J is TRBJ1-6 and V is TRBV11-3, with D possibly matching TRBD1 (6 bases). V lost 5 bases, J lost 2 bases, and 10 bases lay in between. CDR1 and CDR2 (germline): SGHNT, YENEEA. The CDR3 contains 15 residues. Here the CDR3 reads CASSPGEAYNSPLHF. The CDR3 coding sequence is TGTGCCAGCAGCCCAGGGGAAGCCTATAATTCACCCCTCCACTTT.

To note about this clone: A junction boundary mismatches the germline segment, possibly from a read error. The CDR3: CASSDSGISPLHF. The CDR3 nucleotides are TGTGCCAGCAGTGACTCGGGGATCTCACCCCTCCACTTT. The chain combines TRBV6-8 with TRBJ1-6; D is uncertain. Germline CDR1 reads MNHGY; CDR2 reads SAAAGT. The CDR3 runs 13 residues.

This clone was picked up a small number of times. The rearrangement links TRBV12-2 to TRBJ2-3; the table's D call, TRBD1, was not checked against the DNA. TRBV12-2 is shown as a pseudogene. The CDR3 has 14 residues. The CDR3 reads CALTQGGSTDTQYF. In DNA, the CDR3 is TGTGCCCTCACTCAGGGTGGCAGCACAGATACGCAGTATTTT.

CDR3: CAWSCTGQGARVEQYV. The CDR3 DNA reads as TGTGCCTGGAGTTGTACAGGACAGGGGGCGAGGGTCGAGCAGTACGTC. The rearrangement uses TRBV30 and TRBJ2-7; 11 nucleotides agree with TRBD1. CDR3 size: 16 residues. V lost 2 bases, J lost 6 bases, and 12 bases stayed unmatched. CDR1 GTSNPN and CDR2 SVGIG come from the germline V gene (reference sequence).

The rearrangement links TRBV19 to TRBJ1-1; D remains unclear. Looked up from germline, CDR1 is LNHDA and CDR2 is SQIVND (reference sequence). This CDR3 is built from 13 residues. Trimming cost V 5 bases and J 5 bases, with 12 bases left between them. CDR3 region: CASSFRGSTEAFF. The CDR3 region has the DNA TGTGCCAGTAGTTTCCGGGGTAGTACTGAAGCTTTCTTT. Supplemented by reference TRBV19 and TRBJ1-1, the full variable domain reads DGGITQSPKYLFRKEGQNVTLSCEQNLNHDAMYWYRQDPGQGLRLIYYSQIVNDFQKGDIAEGYSVSREKKESFPLTVTSAQKNPTAFYLCASSFRGSTEAFFGQGTRLTVV.

The V and J genes are TRBV7-2 and TRBJ1-1; possibly TRBD1 for D (5 bases). Germline loops: CDR1 SGHTA, CDR2 FQGNSA. V lost 4 bases to trimming and J lost 3 bases, with 12 bases between them. The CDR3 consists of 14 residues. CDR3 in amino acids: CASSSPRGDTEAFF. The CDR3 DNA is TGTGCCAGCAGCTCCCCGAGAGGGGACACTGAAGCTTTCTTT.

The chain uses TRBV11-3 and TRBJ1-4; D unresolved. V shed 3 bases and J shed 2 bases, with 10 bases lying between them. Germline assignment: CDR1 SGHNT and CDR2 YENEEA. The CDR3 runs to 15 residues. The CDR3 spells CASSLSGWTNEKLFF. As DNA, the CDR3 is TGTGCCAGCAGCTTGTCAGGTTGGACTAATGAAAAACTGTTTTTT.

V usage is TRBV28 and J usage is TRBJ1-6; D is uncertain. The germline V gene encodes CDR1 MDHEN and CDR2 SYDVKM. Deletions cut 6 bases from V and 6 bases from J, with 12 bases between. The CDR3 sequence is 14 residues long. CDR3 residues: CASRIAAFNSPLHF. CDR3 in DNA: TGTGCCAGCAGAATCGCTGCGTTTAATTCACCCCTCCACTTT.

This sequence joins TRBV6-8 and TRBJ1-2; the D gene is possibly TRBD1 (6 bases). The CDR3 covers 15 residues. The V end lost 4 bases, the J end lost 0 bases, and 12 bases lay between the germline ends. CDR1 is MNHGY and CDR2 is SAAAGT in the germline V gene. The CDR3: CASSSPAGANYGYTF. Written as DNA, the CDR3 is TGTGCCAGCAGTTCCCCCGCAGGGGCTAACTATGGCTACACCTTC.

This clone was counted between two and nine times. V gene TRBV11-3 combines with J gene TRBJ1-3; the D gene is possibly TRBD1 (5 bases). V lost 4 bases and J 2 bases, leaving 9 bases between the germline ends. The CDR3 runs 14 residues. Germline lookup yields CDR1 SGHNT and CDR2 YENEEA. The CDR3 loop is CASSSGGAGNTIYF. The CDR3 DNA reads as TGTGCCAGCAGCTCCGGAGGGGCTGGAAACACCATATATTTT.

The chain uses TRBV12-5 and TRBJ1-6; D might be TRBD1 (6 bases). Looked up from germline, CDR1 is LGHNT and CDR2 is FRNRAP. This CDR3 spans 13 amino acids. DNA for the CDR3: TGTGCCAGCACCCCTCAGGGGAATTCACCCCTCCACTTT. This encodes CASTPQGNSPLHF.

The chain carries TRBV19 and TRBJ1-2, with 9 bases lining up with TRBD1. Germline CDR1 reads LNHDA; CDR2 reads SQIVND (reference sequence). The CDR3 extends over 14 amino acids. V lost 7 bases, J lost 8 bases, and 11 bases stayed unmatched. CDR3 amino acids: CASTLLGQGFGYTF. CDR3 coding DNA: TGTGCCAGTACCCTATTGGGACAGGGCTTCGGCTACACCTTC.

The V gene is TRBV11-3, the J gene TRBJ1-4; no firm D call. V was trimmed by 1 base and J by 2 bases, leaving 8 bases between them. Germline V gene sequence: CDR1 SGHNT, CDR2 YENEEA. This CDR3 spans 15 amino acids. In DNA, the CDR3 is TGTGCCAGCAGCTTAGTTGCAGAGACTAATGAAAAACTGTTTTTT. Translation gives CASSLVAETNEKLFF.

CDR3 in amino acids: CASSYSGTAGFSGNTIYF. The CDR3 bases are TGTGCCAGTAGTTACTCCGGGACTGCAGGTTTCTCTGGAAACACCATATATTTT. The rearrangement joins TRBV19 to TRBJ1-3, with D possibly matching TRBD1 (5 bases). Trimming pared 5 bases from V and 0 bases from J, leaving 20 bases between. CDR1 LNHDA and CDR2 SQIVND come from the germline V gene (reference sequence). The CDR3 consists of 18 residues.

The chain combines TRBV11-3 with TRBJ2-2; D ambiguous. V lost 2 bases and J 3 bases, leaving 13 bases between the germline ends. Germline-derived CDR1 and CDR2 are SGHNT and YENEEA. This CDR3 is built from 16 residues. The CDR3 sequence: CASSLTDPVDTGELFF. The CDR3 nucleotides are TGTGCCAGCAGCTTAACGGACCCGGTGGACACCGGGGAGCTGTTTTTT.

This sequence joins TRBV19 and TRBJ2-6, with TRBD2 as a possible D gene (6 bases). The CDR3 has 15 residues. Germline V lookup: CDR1 LNHDA, CDR2 SQIVND (reference sequence). V lost 7 bases and J 4 bases, leaving 14 bases between the germline ends. This CDR3 is CASIGGAEGANVLTF. The CDR3 coding sequence is TGTGCCAGTATAGGAGGGGCAGAGGGGGCCAACGTCCTGACTTTC.

This clone has a handful of counts. This chain uses TRBV5-1 with TRBJ2-2; D possibly uses TRBD1 or TRBD2 (5 bases each). This CDR3 contains 19 residues. V lost 4 bases and J 6 bases, leaving 28 bases between the germline ends. Germline V CDR1 and CDR2: SGHRS, YFSETQ. The CDR3 loop reads CASSQVPPTLGTPAGELFF. The CDR3 bases are TGCGCCAGCAGCCAAGTACCACCCACTCTCGGGACGCCCGCCGGGGAGCTGTTTTTT.

A remark on this clone: The junction differs from germline at one of its ends, possibly a read error. This rearrangement joins TRBV18 to TRBJ1-1; 9 bases map to TRBD1. CDR3 length: 13 residues. Germline CDR1 KGHSH, CDR2 LQKENI. The CDR3 DNA follows: TGTGCCAGCTCTCCACGGACAGGGGCTGAAGCTTTCTTT. Translation gives CASSPRTGAEAFF.

The chain carries TRBV11-3 and TRBJ2-5, with 9 bases matching TRBD2. Germline-derived CDR1 and CDR2 are SGHNT and YENEEA. With 5 bases clipped from V and 3 bases from J, the junction kept 7 bases outside the gene matches. The CDR3 loop spans 15 amino acids. The CDR3 region is CASSTPPSGEETQYF. CDR3 in DNA: TGTGCCAGCAGCACCCCCCCTAGCGGGGAAGAGACCCAGTACTTC.